These 10 T cell receptor beta chains were all obtained from the same sample, sequenced in a study of breast tumors, draining lymph nodes, adjacent tissues. Using its own MiXCR run on the multiplex PCR reads, TCRdb lists one record per CDR3 protein. Of 150,000 to 250,000 distinct CDR3 sequences in the sample, approximately 33% are singletons; the top ten hold approximately 4.5%. The lymph nodes were axillary draining lymph nodes from breast cancer patients. The source material was axillary lymph node tissue. Receptor source: a female donor with breast cancer. Some clones in this sample may be carry-over from other donors' samples.

This clonotype showed up many times. The chain has TRBV7-9 and TRBJ2-1; possibly TRBD1 for D (6 bases). Deletions cut 1 base from V and 6 bases from J, with 16 bases between. The germline V gene has CDR1 SEHNR and CDR2 FQNEAQ (reference sequence). CDR3 length: 16 residues. Here the CDR3 DNA reads TGTGCCAGCAGCTTAGAGATTGCGAGGGGGTTCAATGAGCAGTTCTTC. Its translation is CASSLEIARGFNEQFF.

There are many counts of this clonotype. V usage is TRBV7-3 and J usage is TRBJ2-3, with D tentatively TRBD1 or TRBD2 (5 bases each). The CDR3 is made up of 13 amino acids. The germline CDR1 and CDR2 sequences are SGHTA and FQGTGA. V lost 6 bases and J lost 8, with 15 bases in between. The DNA for the CDR3 is TGTGCCAGCAGACCTCCCGAGGGGAGTACGCAGTATTTT. Its translation: CASRPPEGSTQYF.

Worth noting for this clonotype: A much larger clone lies a single base off, so this may be a read error. The rearrangement uses TRBV12-3 or TRBV12-4 and TRBJ2-3; D may be TRBD2 (5 bases). V was shortened by 3 bases and J by 1 base, with 11 bases between the two germline ends. The CDR3 has 15 residues. This chain's CDR3 is CASSFAGSGTDTQYF. In DNA form, the CDR3 reads TGTGCCAGCAGTTTCGCGGGTAGCGGCACAGATACGCAGTATTTT.

The chain combines TRBV6-2 or TRBV6-3 with TRBJ2-1, with D unresolved. The CDR3 sequence is 13 residues long. The germline V gene has CDR1 MNHEY and CDR2 SVGEGT. V was trimmed by 2 bases and J by 0 bases, leaving 2 bases between them. The CDR3 bases are TGTGCCAGCAGTTACGCCTCCTACAATGAGCAGTTCTTC. Translating it yields CASSYASYNEQFF.

The genes are TRBV5-1 and TRBJ1-4; D is ambiguous. The V gene's germline CDR1 is SGHRS and CDR2 YFSETQ. The V end lost 0 bases, the J end lost 6 bases, and 15 bases lay between the germline ends. CDR3 size: 16 residues. The CDR3 reads CASSLAGRGLDEKLFF. Written as DNA, the CDR3 is TGCGCCAGCAGCTTGGCCGGAAGAGGGTTGGATGAAAAACTGTTTTTT.

V usage is TRBV7-2 and J usage is TRBJ1-5; TRBD1 agrees at 8 bases. The V and J ends lost 6 bases and 5 bases, in that order; junction bases with no gene match: 9. This CDR3 comprises 15 residues. Germline assignment: CDR1 SGHTA and CDR2 FQGNSA. CDR3 residues: CASSGQGQPHQPQHF. The CDR3 DNA follows: TGTGCCAGCAGTGGACAGGGACAGCCCCATCAGCCCCAGCATTTT. The full variable domain, in which reference TRBV7-2 and TRBJ1-5 provide the parts outside the CDR3, is GAGVSQSPSNKVTEKGKDVELRCDPISGHTALYWYRQSLGQGLEFLIYFQGNSAPDKSGLPSDRFSAERTGGSVSTLTIQRTQQEDSAVYLCASSGQGQPHQPQHFGDGTRLSIL.

This clonotype has only a few counts. A much larger clonotype is one base distant, so this may be a read error. The CDR3 is CSARSNYEQSF. Written as DNA, the CDR3 is TGCAGTGCGAGGTCAAACTACGAGCAGTCCTTC. The chain employs TRBV20-1 and TRBJ2-7; D is unresolved. The CDR3 length is 11 residues. The germline gives CDR1 DFQATT, CDR2 SNEGSKA (reference sequence).

The sample holds many counts of this clonotype. The V gene is TRBV9, the J gene TRBJ2-1; 8 bases map to TRBD2. CDR1 and CDR2 from the germline V gene are SGDLS and YYNGEE. The CDR3 contains 15 residues. V dropped 2 bases and J dropped 9; count of bases not matched to a gene: 10. CDR3 in amino acids: CASSVGLAGAAEQFF. The CDR3 bases are TGTGCCAGCAGCGTCGGACTAGCTGGCGCCGCTGAGCAGTTCTTC. The whole variable domain, filled in from reference TRBV9 and TRBJ2-1, reads DSGVTQTPKHLITATGQRVTLRCSPRSGDLSVYWYQQSLDQGLQFLIQYYNGEERAKGNILERFSAQQFPDLHSELNLSSLELGDSALYFCASSVGLAGAAEQFFGPGTRLTVL.

This clonotype was counted ten times or more. The chain is built from TRBV11-2 and TRBJ1-6; maybe TRBD1 (6 bases). The CDR3 has 15 amino acids. V lost 5 bases to trimming and J lost 7 bases, with 15 bases between them. Germline V CDR1 and CDR2: SGHAT, FQNNGV. The CDR3 coding sequence is TGTGCCAGCAGCCCCCGGACAGCTCTAAATTCACCCCTCCACTTT. Translating it yields CASSPRTALNSPLHF.

This clonotype occurred many times. This rearrangement joins TRBV5-5 to TRBJ2-7, with D perhaps TRBD1 (5 bases). CDR3 length equals 15 residues. V dropped 2 bases and J dropped 0 bases, with 12 bases sitting between them. The germline gives CDR1 SGHKS, CDR2 YYEKEE (reference sequence). The CDR3 is CASSFRSQGSYEQYF. CDR3 nucleotides: TGTGCCAGCAGCTTCCGATCTCAGGGCTCCTACGAGCAGTACTTC. Full variable domain (missing parts from reference TRBV5-5 and TRBJ2-7): DAGVTQSPTHLIKTRGQQVTLRCSPISGHKSVSWYQQVLGQGPQFIFQYYEKEERGRGNFPDRFSARQFPNYSSELNVNALLLGDSALYLCASSFRSQGSYEQYFGPGTRLTVT.